The clone carrying this TCR beta chain was seen a few times. What it binds is not known. CDR1 is SQVTM and CDR2 is ANQGSEA in the germline V gene. The V end lost 7 bases, the J end lost 5 bases, and 14 bases lay between the germline ends. This CDR3 region has 12 residues. TCRdb re-called the RT-PCR reads with MiXCR, one entry per CDR3 protein. The sample shows hundreds of thousands of distinct CDR3 sequences, more than 15% of them seen only once. These data originate in a study of response to subunit inactivated influenza vaccine. Broader study findings: Few new T cells, the authors suggested, are recruited by each seasonal influenza vaccination.

Sequenced material: CD4+ T cells sorted from PBMCs, taken roughly 24 months after vaccination. The receptor's source is a man in his fifties or sixties who received an inactivated influenza vaccine. The chain couples TRBV29-1 to TRBJ2-5, with TRBD1 as a possible D gene (6 bases). CDR3 nucleotide sequence: TGCAGCGCTGGGGGTGGGGGCGAGACCCAGTACTTC. The encoded protein is CSAGGGGETQYF.